Here is one T cell receptor (beta chain) with its context. The data stem from a study of blood T cell repertoires in COVID-19. TCRdb keeps only in-frame clones here, not all; method: immunoSEQ multiplex PCR. The data hold approximately 390,000 clones, with 90% observed a single time. V trimming: 4 bases; J trimming: 5 bases; junction bases outside the gene matches: 7. The CDR3 length is 15 residues. CDR1 SGHTA and CDR2 FQGTGA come from the germline V gene. Sequencing was carried out using peripheral blood. This receptor was identified in a man between 18 and 35 years old with active or convalescent COVID-19. The chain recombines TRBV7-3 with TRBJ2-2, with 7 bases identical to TRBD2. The CDR3 sequence is CASSYQTSWTGELFF. DNA for the CDR3: TGTGCCAGCAGCTACCAGACTAGCTGGACCGGGGAGCTGTTTTTT.